The 28 T cell receptor beta chains below come from one sample, sequenced in a study of T-cell memory formation after mild COVID-19. TCRdb itself ran the 5' RACE reads through MiXCR, one entry per CDR3 protein. The sample includes about 500,000 distinct CDR3 sequences, 20% of them seen just once. The sequencing sample was made of PBMCs or a T cell subset sorted from them (not recorded which). The receptors stem from an adult woman who had mild COVID-19 (a few samples of this study predate the infection). Cell type and time point are not known.

The chain carries TRBV30 and TRBJ2-1, with D perhaps TRBD1 (5 bases). Germline CDR1 reads GTSNPN; CDR2 reads SVGIG (reference sequence). The V gene lost 0 bases and the J gene lost 10 bases, with 16 bases spanning the gap. The CDR3 totals 14 residues. CDR3: CAWSVATAKPEQFF. The CDR3 nucleotides read TGTGCCTGGAGTGTAGCGACAGCTAAACCAGAGCAGTTCTTC.

In this sample, this clonotype turned up a few times. The V gene is TRBV9, the J gene TRBJ2-3; no firm D call. V was cut by 2 bases and J by 5 bases, with 9 bases left in between. Germline V CDR1 and CDR2: SGDLS, YYNGEE. The CDR3 is 13 residues long. CDR3 region: CASSVAGEDTQYF. DNA for the CDR3: TGTGCCAGCAGCGTTGCCGGTGAAGATACGCAGTATTTT.

V gene TRBV11-3 combines with J gene TRBJ2-7; 7 bases match TRBD1. Per germline, CDR1 SGHNT and CDR2 YENEEA. V was pared by 5 bases and J by 5 bases, with 12 bases of the junction left unmatched. This CDR3 comprises 15 residues. The CDR3 bases are TGTGCCAGCAGCGTGACCAGGGGGTTAGTTAACGAGCAGTACTTC. It is translated as CASSVTRGLVNEQYF.

This clonotype was observed a few times. The V gene is TRBV21-1, the J gene TRBJ2-1. TRBV21-1 is termed a pseudogene. The CDR3 runs 13 residues. The chain's CDR3 is CASSSKAHNEQFF. The DNA of the CDR3 is TGTGCCAGCAGCTCAAAAGCACACAATGAGCAGTTCTTC.

The rearrangement joins TRBV15 to TRBJ2-3; D not certain. The germline V gene has CDR1 LNHNV and CDR2 YYDKDF (reference sequence). Trimming took 0 bases from V and 5 from J, leaving 6 bases between them. There are 13 residues in the CDR3. The CDR3 is CATSRDLIDTQYF. Written as DNA, the CDR3 is TGTGCCACCAGCAGAGATCTAATAGATACGCAGTATTTT.

In its sample, this clonotype was seen many times. The gene calls are TRBV4-1 and TRBJ2-1; D not certain. The ends were cut back, 2 bases at V and 8 bases at J, with 13 bases in the middle. Germline V lookup: CDR1 MGHRA, CDR2 YSYEKL. This CDR3 is built from 14 residues. The CDR3: CASSQMRNADEQFF. The CDR3 nucleotides read TGCGCCAGCAGCCAAATGAGGAATGCCGATGAGCAGTTCTTC.

CDR3 nucleotide sequence: TGTGCCAGCAGCTGGCGCGGAATCGATGAGCAGTTCTTC. Protein sequence: CASSWRGIDEQFF. This chain joins TRBV5-6 and TRBJ2-1; D gene uncertain. The CDR3 runs to 13 residues. Germline V CDR1 and CDR2: SGHDT, YYEEEE. With 3 bases removed from V and 8 bases from J, the gap between germline ends came to 12 bases.

The V call is TRBV27, the J call TRBJ2-3, with a possible D match to TRBD1 (5 bases). The CDR3 totals 12 residues. V was trimmed by 3 bases and J by 7 bases, leaving 8 bases between them. Germline V CDR1 and CDR2: MNHEY, SMNVEV (reference sequence). CDR3 sequence reads: CASSFGANTQYF. The CDR3, as DNA: TGTGCCAGCAGTTTTGGGGCGAATACGCAGTATTTT.

J is TRBJ1-2 and V is TRBV11-2, with D maybe TRBD1 (5 bases). CDR3 size: 18 residues. Germline values: CDR1 SGHAT, CDR2 FQNNGV. V was cut by 5 bases and J by 3 bases, with 25 bases left in between. CDR3 sequence (DNA): TGTGCCAGCAGCCCGGACAATATGGTAATAAAGGTCGACTATGGCTACACCTTC. Protein: CASSPDNMVIKVDYGYTF.

The chain links TRBV7-2 to TRBJ2-7, with 12 positions matching TRBD2. The germline V gene encodes CDR1 SGHTA and CDR2 FQGNSA. After removal of 5 bases from V and 1 base from J, the junction contained 15 bases not matched to a gene. The CDR3 is 19 amino acids. CDR3 region: CASSISGSSGRGRSYEQYF. DNA of the CDR3: TGTGCCAGCAGCATCTCGGGGTCTAGCGGGAGGGGGAGGTCCTACGAGCAGTACTTC.

The J gene is TRBJ2-3, the V gene TRBV30; the D is unclear. Germline V gene lookup returns CDR1 GTSNPN and CDR2 SVGIG (reference sequence). This CDR3 has 12 residues. V gave up 0 bases and J gave up 4 bases, with 5 bases separating them. CDR3 nucleotide sequence: TGTGCCTGGAGTGTATTCTCAGATACGCAGTATTTT. It encodes CAWSVFSDTQYF.

This clonotype has just a few counts. This chain joins TRBV7-2 and TRBJ2-7; 12 bases fit TRBD1. Germline V gives CDR1 SGHTA, CDR2 FQGNSA. The CDR3 consists of 15 residues. The J segment lost 3 bases and the V segment lost 5 bases, leaving 5 bases of the junction unmatched. Here the CDR3 reads CASSVGTGGVYEQYF. The CDR3, as DNA: TGTGCCAGCAGCGTCGGGACAGGGGGCGTCTACGAGCAGTACTTC.

The rearrangement joins TRBV20-1 to TRBJ2-1, with 12 nucleotides matching TRBD2. This CDR3 is 18 amino acids long. Germline V lookup: CDR1 DFQATT, CDR2 SNEGSKA (reference sequence). J gave up 7 bases and V 7 bases, and 20 bases lay outside the gene matches. Written as DNA, the CDR3 is TGCAGTGTCTCGACTAGCGGGAGCAAAGTGTACAATCGGAATGAGCAGTTCTTC. Its translation: CSVSTSGSKVYNRNEQFF.

In its sample, this clonotype was seen a few times. V and J are TRBV4-2 and TRBJ2-7; tentatively, D is TRBD2 (6 bases). Germline CDR1 LGHNA, CDR2 YNFKEQ. V was clipped by 0 bases and J by 6 bases, with 27 bases between them. CDR3 length equals 19 residues. The CDR3 sequence: CASSQEEGLLTPDEGEQYF. The CDR3 DNA reads TGTGCCAGCAGCCAAGAGGAGGGACTGCTAACACCAGACGAGGGCGAGCAGTACTTC.

This clonotype was counted only a few times. The V gene is TRBV24-1, the J gene TRBJ2-2; D is possibly TRBD1 (5 bases). Germline CDR1 reads KGHDR; CDR2 reads SFDVKD. This CDR3 is 18 amino acids long. Trimming removed 4 bases at V and 5 bases at J, with 22 bases between. CDR3 protein: CATSDPAQGTLRTGELFF. DNA of the CDR3: TGTGCCACCAGTGACCCCGCCCAGGGAACCCTTCGGACCGGGGAGCTGTTTTTT.

This clonotype was observed a handful of times. CDR3 in DNA: TGTGCCAGCAGCCAAGTCTCCAGAACCGGGACAGGGCCTATGAACACTGAAGCTTTCTTT. Encoded protein: CASSQVSRTGTGPMNTEAFF. V and J are TRBV14 and TRBJ1-1; 9 bases fit TRBD1. V trimming: 1 base; J trimming: 0 bases; junction bases outside the gene matches: 15. The CDR3 length is 20 residues. Germline V gives CDR1 SGHDN, CDR2 FVKESK.

This clonotype was detected a few times. V usage is TRBV5-1 and J usage is TRBJ1-2; D is possibly TRBD1 (5 bases). The CDR3 sequence is 12 residues long. From germline, CDR1 is SGHRS and CDR2 YFSETQ. The V and J ends lost 4 bases and 7 bases respectively, with 11 bases between them. This CDR3 is CASSGTGGGYTF. The CDR3 coding sequence is TGCGCCAGCAGCGGAACAGGAGGTGGCTACACCTTC.

This clonotype was picked up a small number of times. The chain uses TRBV7-9 and TRBJ2-3; TRBD2 agrees at 12 bases. Germline CDR1 SEHNR, CDR2 FQNEAQ (reference sequence). The CDR3 sequence is 17 residues long. The J segment lost 2 bases and the V segment lost 4 bases, leaving 7 bases of the junction unmatched. CDR3 coding DNA: TGTGCCAGCAGCTGGGGACTAGCGGGTATCTTCACAGATACGCAGTATTTT. This translates into CASSWGLAGIFTDTQYF. The complete variable domain, with remaining parts taken from reference TRBV7-9 and TRBJ2-3, reads DTGVSQNPRHKITKRGQNVTFRCDPISEHNRLYWYRQTLGQGPEFLTYFQNEAQLEKSRLLSDRFSAERPKGSFSTLEIQRTEQGDSAMYLCASSWGLAGIFTDTQYFGPGTRLTVL.

The chain couples TRBV11-3 to TRBJ2-3; 7 nucleotides match TRBD2. The CDR3 totals 16 residues. The V gene's germline CDR1 is SGHNT and CDR2 YENEEA. V lost 3 bases to trimming and J lost 4 bases; unmatched junction nucleotides: 10. The CDR3 nucleotides are TGTGCCAGCAGCTTCCTCGGAGCGGGACCGGCAGATACGCAGTATTTT. Protein product: CASSFLGAGPADTQYF.

In this sample, this clonotype turned up a few times. The CDR3 coding sequence is TGCAGTTCTTGGGAAGAACGGACAGATACGCAGTATTTT. It encodes CSSWEERTDTQYF. The chain uses TRBV20-1 and TRBJ2-3; D gene ambiguous. This CDR3 contains 13 residues. Germline-derived CDR1 and CDR2 are DFQATT and SNEGSKA (reference sequence). Deletions cut 8 bases from V and 3 bases from J, with 15 bases between.

This clonotype was observed a few times. The chain carries TRBV4-2 and TRBJ2-3; the match to TRBD2 covers 7 bases. V was pared by 2 bases and J by 2 bases, with 10 bases of the junction left unmatched. Germline CDR1 is LGHNA and CDR2 is YNFKEQ. This CDR3 spans 17 amino acids. The chain's CDR3 is CASSQPLSGPSTDTQYF. CDR3 DNA: TGTGCCAGCAGCCAACCTCTTAGCGGGCCTTCCACAGATACGCAGTATTTT.

This clonotype turned up a few times. The chain uses TRBV6-1 and TRBJ2-1, with 10 bases fitting TRBD2. Per the germline V gene, CDR1 is MNHNS and CDR2 is SASEGT. The CDR3 spans 17 residues. Trimming took 8 bases from V and 6 from J; bases not matched to a gene: 16. The CDR3 nucleotides are TGTGCCAGCGGAGGGGTACTAGCGGGACTTTGGGGCAATGAGCAGTTCTTC. As protein: CASGGVLAGLWGNEQFF.

The genes are TRBV12-3 or TRBV12-4 and TRBJ2-1, with a tentative D call TRBD2 (6 bases). Trimming shortened V by 4 bases and J by 12 bases, and 19 bases separated the two germline ends. This CDR3 has 14 amino acids. The CDR3 nucleotides read TGTGCCAGCAGTTCATGGCGGGACGGCCACGGGCAGTTCTTC. Encoded protein: CASSSWRDGHGQFF.

There are a few counts of this clonotype. The chain carries TRBV7-6 and TRBJ2-2; 8 bases align to TRBD2. This CDR3 has 16 residues. With 3 bases clipped from V and 6 bases from J, the junction kept 9 bases outside the gene matches. CDR1 is SGHVS, CDR2 FNYEAQ, per germline. The CDR3 region is CASSFPGGARSGELFF. CDR3 sequence (DNA): TGTGCCAGCAGCTTCCCCGGGGGGGCGAGGTCCGGGGAGCTGTTTTTT.

This clonotype occurred a few times. The chain's CDR3 is CASSQRLNRGHDYGYTF. The DNA for the CDR3 is TGTGCCAGCAGCCAAAGACTGAACAGGGGCCACGACTATGGCTACACCTTC. This chain joins TRBV3-1 and TRBJ1-2; 7 nucleotides agree with TRBD1. Losses at the gene ends were 2 bases for V and 3 bases for J; bases not matched to a gene: 12. Germline lookup yields CDR1 LGHDT and CDR2 YNNKEL (reference sequence). The CDR3 spans 17 residues.

This clonotype was seen only a few times. The chain is built from TRBV5-1 and TRBJ2-7; 8 bases map to TRBD1. Germline CDR1 reads SGHRS; CDR2 reads YFSETQ. V shed 6 bases, J shed 5 bases, and the junction held 7 bases outside the gene matches. The CDR3 covers 13 residues. The CDR3: CASNLDRGDEQYF. CDR3 bases: TGCGCCAGCAACTTAGACAGGGGAGACGAGCAGTACTTC.

This clonotype has more than one count but fewer than ten. This chain connects TRBV6-6 to TRBJ1-2; 8 nucleotides agree with TRBD1. V was pared by 4 bases and J by 6 bases, with 16 bases of the junction left unmatched. This CDR3 is built from 17 residues. Germline CDR1 and CDR2: MNHNY and SVGAGI (reference sequence). DNA for the CDR3: TGTGCCAGCAGTTCCAGACCAGGACAGGGAACTCTCCATGGCTACACCTTC. Protein sequence: CASSSRPGQGTLHGYTF.

The J gene is TRBJ2-1, the V gene TRBV19; 13 positions match TRBD2. The CDR3 extends over 15 amino acids. Trimming cost V 5 bases and J 11 bases; bases outside gene matches: 9. The V gene's germline CDR1 is LNHDA and CDR2 SQIVND (reference sequence). CDR3 loop: CASSGTSGVLTKQFF. The CDR3 bases are TGTGCCAGTAGTGGGACTAGCGGGGTCCTAACAAAGCAGTTCTTC.